The 4 T cell receptor beta chains below all came from one sample that was sequenced in a study of OX40 agonist ivuxolimab in advanced cancers. Clones were sequenced by immunoSEQ multiplex PCR, and TCRdb holds only the in-frame ones, with some missing. Among about 2,900 clones listed, approximately 68% were seen once. The sample in question was CD4+ or CD8+ T cells sorted from blood, obtained in a trial of the OX40 agonist ivuxolimab. Source of these receptors: an adult with an advanced solid tumor such as melanoma, head and neck, liver or kidney cancer.

Sample share makes this clone large. The genes are TRBV4-3 and TRBJ1-3; D is uncertain. Germline V gives CDR1 LGHNA, CDR2 YSLEER. Trimming shortened V by 3 bases and J by 0 bases, and 3 bases separated the two germline ends. The CDR3 loop spans 13 amino acids. CDR3 nucleotides: TGCGCCAGCAGCCAGAGCTCTGGAAACACCATATATTTT. Encoded protein: CASSQSSGNTIYF.

This sequence joins TRBV6-5 and TRBJ2-7; D is perhaps TRBD1 or TRBD2 (7 bases each). The CDR3 sequence is 12 residues long. The V gene's germline CDR1 is MNHEY and CDR2 SVGAGI. V shed 8 bases and J shed 5 bases, with 13 bases lying between them. The CDR3 loop reads CASQGGFHEQYF. The DNA for the CDR3 is TGTGCCAGCCAGGGGGGGTTCCACGAGCAGTACTTC.

This clone is classed as medium-sized (0.01 to 0.1%). V gene TRBV9 combines with J gene TRBJ2-1; D might be TRBD2 (6 bases). This CDR3 has 14 amino acids. The ends were cut back, 0 bases at V and 8 bases at J, with 12 bases in the middle. Germline V gene data show CDR1 as SGDLS and CDR2 as YYNGEE. CDR3 residues: CASSVVGGVDEQFF. CDR3 sequence (DNA): TGTGCCAGCAGCGTAGTCGGGGGAGTCGATGAGCAGTTCTTC. The full variable domain, its missing parts supplied by reference TRBV9 and TRBJ2-1, is DSGVTQTPKHLITATGQRVTLRCSPRSGDLSVYWYQQSLDQGLQFLIQYYNGEERAKGNILERFSAQQFPDLHSELNLSSLELGDSALYFCASSVVGGVDEQFFGPGTRLTVL.

The chain combines TRBV5-6 with TRBJ2-7; D perhaps matches TRBD1 (6 bases). V was cut by 0 bases and J by 6 bases, with 10 bases left in between. CDR3 length equals 13 residues. Germline CDR1 is SGHDT and CDR2 is YYEEEE. The CDR3 is CASSLVEGGEQYF. In nucleotides, the CDR3 is TGTGCCAGCAGCTTGGTTGAAGGGGGCGAGCAGTACTTC.